This TCR beta chain was profiled in a study of PD-L1 blockade in urothelial cancer. Study-level background: Starting in 2014, patients were given atezolizumab (1,200 mg intravenously every 3 weeks). The analyses of blood took place 3 weeks (second dose) and 6 weeks after treatment start. Study-level results: Better survival was predicted by below-median pretreatment blood TCR clonality.

Comment on this clone: Antigen specificity is unknown.

Time point reported: pretreatment peripheral blood. Some clones are missing from TCRdb's copy, which holds only in-frame ones; the method was immunoSEQ multiplex PCR. The table records 130,000 or so clones, 70% to 85% of them present only once. This receptor was obtained from a man aged 45-65 years with urothelial cancer. This sample comprised PBMCs, obtained around atezolizumab (anti-PD-L1) treatment.

The DNA for the CDR3 is TGTGCCAGCAGAACGTTAGCGGGAGGGCCCTACAATGAGCAGTTCTTC. Residues: CASRTLAGGPYNEQFF. The gene calls are TRBV7-9 and TRBJ2-1, with TRBD2 matching 11 bases. Germline CDR1 is SEHNR and CDR2 is FQNEAQ (reference sequence). This CDR3 has 16 residues. Trimming at V came to 6 bases and at J to 2 bases, leaving 6 bases not matched to a gene.